One and the same sample provided the 29 T cell receptor beta chains below, sequenced in a study of cytomegalovirus exposure and HLA in healthy donors. Researchers ran the PCR with 60 Vbeta and 13 Jbeta primers. Data came from immunoSEQ multiplex PCR; TCRdb stores just in-frame clones and leaves some out. The table records 130,000 or so clones, about 73% of them present only once. Sequencing was done on a sample of PBMCs. The receptors originated from a woman in her 40s in good health and CMV-seropositive.

The chain carries TRBV6-5 and TRBJ1-2; perhaps TRBD1 as D (6 bases). Germline V gives CDR1 MNHEY, CDR2 SVGAGI. CDR3 size: 15 residues. Deletions cut 11 bases from V and 0 bases from J, with 19 bases between. The CDR3 DNA reads TGTGCCGTTTCCCCGGGACAAATAACTAACTATGGCTACACCTTC. Its protein product is CAVSPGQITNYGYTF.

This rearrangement joins TRBV4-1 to TRBJ2-2; TRBD1 agrees at 7 bases. The CDR3 extends over 15 amino acids. J gave up 5 bases and V 9 bases, and 12 bases lay outside the gene matches. Germline V gene lookup returns CDR1 MGHRA and CDR2 YSYEKL. The chain's CDR3 is CASRKTGVNTGELFF. DNA of the CDR3: TGCGCCAGTCGGAAAACAGGGGTTAATACCGGGGAGCTGTTTTTT.

J is TRBJ1-1 and V is TRBV6-5; D may be TRBD1 (5 bases). V was cut by 9 bases and J by 3 bases, with 11 bases left in between. The CDR3 covers 12 residues. Germline loops: CDR1 MNHEY, CDR2 SVGAGI. CDR3: CASGQGYTEAFF. The CDR3 bases are TGTGCCAGTGGACAAGGGTACACTGAAGCTTTCTTT.

CDR3 sequence: CASSFQGEADTQYF. The CDR3 DNA is TGTGCCAGCAGCTTCCAGGGGGAGGCAGATACGCAGTATTTT. The chain has TRBV7-2 and TRBJ2-3; a weak D match, TRBD1 (7 bases). CDR1 and CDR2 from the germline V gene are SGHTA and FQGNSA. The germline V and J ends were trimmed by 3 bases and 4 bases, with 11 bases remaining between them. The CDR3 is made up of 14 amino acids.

This clone was observed a handful of times. The chain uses TRBV6-5 and TRBJ2-3, with TRBD1 identical over 8 bases. J lost 5 bases, V lost 6 bases, and 7 bases had no gene match. The CDR3 is 14 residues long. The germline V gene has CDR1 MNHEY and CDR2 SVGAGI. For the CDR3, the DNA is TGTGCCAGCAGGTGGACAGGGTCGGTAGATACGCAGTATTTT. Translation gives CASRWTGSVDTQYF.

The chain uses TRBV9 and TRBJ2-2; 8 bases match TRBD2. The CDR3 runs 17 residues. V shed 0 bases and J 4 bases; nucleotides not matched to a gene: 8. Germline CDR1 and CDR2: SGDLS and YYNGEE. The CDR3 region has the DNA TGTGCCAGCAGCGTAGCTTCCGGGGGGGGATTCACCGGGGAGCTGTTTTTT. This encodes CASSVASGGGFTGELFF.

This chain links TRBV6-4 with TRBJ2-1, with a tentative D call TRBD2 (5 bases). This CDR3 has 13 residues. Germline V gives CDR1 MRHNA, CDR2 SNTAGT. The V gene lost 3 bases and the J gene lost 10 bases, with 13 bases spanning the gap. This chain's CDR3 is CASSETGWAEQFF. CDR3 DNA: TGTGCCAGCAGTGAGACGGGATGGGCCGAGCAGTTCTTC.

The chain employs TRBV19 and TRBJ2-4, with a weak D call TRBD2 (5 bases). The CDR3 has 16 amino acids. V lost 4 bases and J lost 0, with 13 bases in between. Per the germline V gene, CDR1 is LNHDA and CDR2 is SQIVND (reference sequence). CDR3 region: CASSNPSSLAKNIQYF. CDR3 coding DNA: TGTGCCAGTAGTAACCCTAGCTCACTAGCCAAAAACATTCAGTACTTC.

The chain links TRBV28 to TRBJ2-5; D is uncertain. The CDR3 spans 14 residues. The germline gives CDR1 MDHEN, CDR2 SYDVKM. Trimming cost V 2 bases and J 1 base, with 8 bases left between them. The CDR3 protein is CASSLSPSQETQYF. CDR3 DNA: TGTGCCAGCAGTTTAAGTCCCAGCCAAGAGACCCAGTACTTC.

J is TRBJ2-1 and V is TRBV7-9; 15 bases fit TRBD2. This CDR3 has 16 residues. Per the germline V gene, CDR1 is SEHNR and CDR2 is FQNEAQ (reference sequence). Trimming cost V 0 bases and J 9 bases; bases outside gene matches: 3. The CDR3 loop is CASSLAPGLAGGEQFF. The CDR3 region has the DNA TGTGCCAGCAGCTTAGCACCGGGACTAGCGGGAGGTGAGCAGTTCTTC.

This chain connects TRBV19 to TRBJ2-3, with TRBD1 as a possible D gene (5 bases). Germline V gene lookup returns CDR1 LNHDA and CDR2 SQIVND (reference sequence). CDR3 size: 14 residues. The ends were cut back, 3 bases at V and 0 bases at J, with 7 bases in the middle. This CDR3 reads CASSIPGSTDTQYF. CDR3 DNA sequence: TGTGCCAGTAGTATCCCAGGGAGCACAGATACGCAGTATTTT. The full variable domain, completed using reference TRBV19 and TRBJ2-3, is DGGITQSPKYLFRKEGQNVTLSCEQNLNHDAMYWYRQDPGQGLRLIYYSQIVNDFQKGDIAEGYSVSREKKESFPLTVTSAQKNPTAFYLCASSIPGSTDTQYFGPGTRLTVL.

The chain couples TRBV7-9 to TRBJ1-4; unclear D gene. CDR1 and CDR2 (germline): SEHNR, FQNEAQ (reference sequence). V was cut by 5 bases and J by 7 bases, with 17 bases left in between. The CDR3 has 15 amino acids. As DNA, the CDR3 is TGTGCCAGCAGCCTAGTGGCGGTCTCGGGTGAAAAACTGTTTTTT. This codes for CASSLVAVSGEKLFF.

The rearrangement joins TRBV19 to TRBJ2-3, with 8 bases lining up with TRBD2. Germline V gives CDR1 LNHDA, CDR2 SQIVND (reference sequence). J lost 0 bases, V lost 3 bases, and 5 bases had no gene match. The CDR3 is 16 residues long. In DNA form, the CDR3 reads TGTGCCAGTAGTATCCCAAGCGGGGGAAGCACAGATACGCAGTATTTT. This sequence encodes CASSIPSGGSTDTQYF.

The chain couples TRBV19 to TRBJ1-1; 7 bases align to TRBD1. The CDR3 is 15 amino acids. J lost 5 bases, V lost 4 bases, and 10 bases had no gene match. Germline V lookup: CDR1 LNHDA, CDR2 SQIVND (reference sequence). This CDR3 reads CASSTGGPGGTEAFF. The CDR3 bases are TGTGCCAGTAGTACAGGGGGACCCGGAGGGACTGAAGCTTTCTTT.

V usage is TRBV28 and J usage is TRBJ2-7; 7 positions match TRBD2. V lost 1 base and J lost 4; bases outside the gene matches: 13. There are 17 residues in the CDR3. Germline V gene sequence: CDR1 MDHEN, CDR2 SYDVKM. The CDR3 nucleotides read TGTGCCAGCAGTTTATATACCTGGGGAGGGGTGCGGTACGAGCAGTACTTC. Translated: CASSLYTWGGVRYEQYF.

This clone appeared a single time. The chain uses TRBV18 and TRBJ2-5, with TRBD1 matching over 7 bases. Germline trimming cut 3 bases from V and 0 bases from J; bases unmatched to any gene: 4. CDR1 and CDR2 (germline): KGHSH, LQKENI. The CDR3 covers 15 residues. The CDR3 DNA follows: TGTGCCAGCTCACCGGACAGGACGTACCAAGAGACCCAGTACTTC. This translates into CASSPDRTYQETQYF.

CDR3 DNA: TGTGCCAGCAGCTTGGCCGGGACAGCCTCCTACAATGAGCAGTTCTTC. Its translation: CASSLAGTASYNEQFF. This rearrangement joins TRBV5-4 to TRBJ2-1, with 7 bases matching TRBD1. Germline V gene sequence: CDR1 SGHNT, CDR2 YYREEE (reference sequence). The length of the CDR3 is 16 residues. With V trimmed by 0 bases and J by 0 bases, 3 bases remained unmatched.

This clone appeared many times. V usage is TRBV11-2 and J usage is TRBJ2-1; the D gene is possibly TRBD2 (5 bases). Germline lookup yields CDR1 SGHAT and CDR2 FQNNGV. V was clipped by 1 base and J by 0 bases, with 7 bases between them. The length of the CDR3 is 15 residues. The CDR3 region is CASSLVASSYNEQFF. CDR3 nucleotides: TGTGCCAGCAGCTTAGTAGCGTCCTCCTACAATGAGCAGTTCTTC.

The rearrangement uses TRBV9 and TRBJ1-2; D is unclear. The CDR3 is 14 residues long. V dropped 3 bases and J dropped 3 bases, with 12 bases sitting between them. Germline V gene sequence: CDR1 SGDLS, CDR2 YYNGEE. CDR3: CASSGGQLYYGYTF. The DNA for the CDR3 is TGTGCCAGCAGCGGCGGCCAGCTTTACTATGGCTACACCTTC.

The chain links TRBV5-1 to TRBJ2-7; 11 bases are a match to TRBD1. V lost 5 bases to trimming and J lost 7 bases; unmatched junction nucleotides: 8. The CDR3 extends over 14 amino acids. Germline assignment: CDR1 SGHRS and CDR2 YFSETQ. The CDR3 DNA reads as TGCGCCAGCAGTTTGCGGGACAGGGGGGATGAGCAGTACTTC. It yields the protein CASSLRDRGDEQYF. The variable domain in full, with the rest retrieved from reference TRBV5-1 and TRBJ2-7, is KAGVTQTPRYLIKTRGQQVTLSCSPISGHRSVSWYQQTPGQGLQFLFEYFSETQRNKGNFPGRFSGRQFSNSRSEMNVSTLELGDSALYLCASSLRDRGDEQYFGPGTRLTVT.

V usage is TRBV7-3 and J usage is TRBJ2-1; TRBD1 is a possible D gene (6 bases). CDR1 is SGHTA, CDR2 FQGTGA, per germline. V lost 0 bases, J lost 9 bases, and 9 bases lay in between. The CDR3 contains 13 residues. CDR3 sequence reads: CASSLTGAGEQFF. The CDR3, as DNA: TGTGCCAGCAGCTTAACGGGGGCGGGTGAGCAGTTCTTC. Together with reference TRBV7-3 and TRBJ2-1, the CDR3 gives the full variable domain: GAGVSQTPSNKVTEKGKYVELRCDPISGHTALYWYRQSLGQGPEFLIYFQGTGAADDSGLPNDRFFAVRPEGSVSTLKIQRTERGDSAVYLCASSLTGAGEQFFGPGTRLTVL.

The J gene is TRBJ1-5, the V gene TRBV6-6, with D possibly being TRBD1 (6 bases). CDR3 size: 15 residues. The germline V gene has CDR1 MNHNY and CDR2 SVGAGI (reference sequence). V lost 8 bases and J 5 bases, leaving 19 bases between the germline ends. CDR3 loop: CASVEGEGTYQPQHF. The CDR3 region has the DNA TGTGCCAGCGTGGAGGGGGAGGGAACTTATCAGCCCCAGCATTTT.

The chain combines TRBV20-1 with TRBJ1-2, with D hard to call. Germline CDR1 DFQATT, CDR2 SNEGSKA (reference sequence). The length of the CDR3 is 11 residues. Trimming removed 3 bases from V and 5 bases from J, with 7 bases in between. CDR3 loop: CSASESYGYTF. The CDR3 nucleotides read TGCAGTGCTAGTGAGAGTTATGGCTACACCTTC.

This chain connects TRBV5-1 to TRBJ2-4; tentative D call: TRBD2 (6 bases). Germline CDR1 is SGHRS and CDR2 is YFSETQ. V was shortened by 4 bases and J by 8 bases, with 16 bases between the two germline ends. There are 14 residues in the CDR3. In DNA form, the CDR3 reads TGCGCCAGCAGCCCGGAGGGAGGAAGAGACATTCAGTACTTC. It specifies CASSPEGGRDIQYF. Drawing the rest from reference TRBV5-1 and TRBJ2-4, the complete variable domain is KAGVTQTPRYLIKTRGQQVTLSCSPISGHRSVSWYQQTPGQGLQFLFEYFSETQRNKGNFPGRFSGRQFSNSRSEMNVSTLELGDSALYLCASSPEGGRDIQYFGAGTRLSVL.

This rearrangement joins TRBV7-6 to TRBJ2-3; 10 nucleotides match TRBD2. Losses at the gene ends were 2 bases for V and 0 bases for J; bases not matched to a gene: 2. From germline, CDR1 is SGHVS and CDR2 FNYEAQ. This CDR3 comprises 16 residues. DNA of the CDR3: TGTGCCAGCAGCTTAATGACTAGCGGGAGCACAGATACGCAGTATTTT. Translation: CASSLMTSGSTDTQYF.

The chain carries TRBV11-2 and TRBJ2-7; 8 nucleotides agree with TRBD1. V gave up 0 bases and J gave up 4 bases; unmatched junction bases: 5. CDR1 SGHAT and CDR2 FQNNGV come from the germline V gene. The CDR3 has 15 residues. CDR3 coding DNA: TGTGCCAGCAGCTTAGACGCAGGGGGCTATTACGAGCAGTACTTC. Protein: CASSLDAGGYYEQYF.

This chain joins TRBV5-4 and TRBJ2-5, with 8 bases matching TRBD2. Trimming cost V 6 bases and J 4 bases; bases outside gene matches: 5. The CDR3 is 13 amino acids. Germline CDR1 SGHNT, CDR2 YYREEE (reference sequence). This CDR3 reads CASNLGGAETQYF. CDR3 nucleotides: TGTGCCAGCAATCTCGGGGGGGCAGAGACCCAGTACTTC.

The CDR3 DNA reads as TGTGCTAGTGGCCCTGCGACAGGGTCGATTCTGGGGACCCAGTACTTC. Protein product: CASGPATGSILGTQYF. This chain uses TRBV12-5 with TRBJ2-5, with TRBD1 matching over 7 bases. The CDR3 spans 16 residues. Trimming took 6 bases from V and 7 from J; bases not matched to a gene: 17. The germline gives CDR1 LGHNT, CDR2 FRNRAP.

V and J are TRBV29-1 and TRBJ2-2; possible D gene TRBD1, 6 bases. The CDR3 covers 12 residues. Trimming removed 6 bases from V and 3 bases from J, with 8 bases in between. Germline values: CDR1 SQVTM, CDR2 ANQGSEA. CDR3 in DNA: TGCAGCGTCCACAGGGACACCGGGGAGCTGTTTTTT. It is translated as CSVHRDTGELFF.